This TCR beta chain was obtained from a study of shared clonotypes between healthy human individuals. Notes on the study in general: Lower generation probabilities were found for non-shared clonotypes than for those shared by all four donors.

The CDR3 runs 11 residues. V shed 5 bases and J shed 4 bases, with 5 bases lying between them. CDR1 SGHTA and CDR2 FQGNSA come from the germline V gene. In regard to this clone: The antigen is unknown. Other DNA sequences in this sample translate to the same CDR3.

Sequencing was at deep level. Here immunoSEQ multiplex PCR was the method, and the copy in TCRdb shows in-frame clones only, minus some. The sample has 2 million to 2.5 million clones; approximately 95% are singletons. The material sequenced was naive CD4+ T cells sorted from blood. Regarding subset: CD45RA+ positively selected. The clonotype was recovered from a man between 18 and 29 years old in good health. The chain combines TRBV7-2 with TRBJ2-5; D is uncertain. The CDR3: CASSPRETQYF. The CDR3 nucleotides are TGTGCCAGCAGCCCCAGAGAGACCCAGTACTTC.